The rows below give T cell receptor beta chains drawn from one sample of a study of blood T cells in healthy people across ages. TCRdb called the 5' RACE reads again in MiXCR, with one record for every CDR3 protein. There are about 1 million distinct CDR3 sequences in the sample; 35% to 55% occur only once, and under 20% lies in the top ten. The specimen sequenced was blood. These TCRs come from a woman in her sixties in good health. Each CDR3 is given without its conserved first and last residue. The D gene is left open where the match is weak.

>TRBV5-1|-|TRBJ2-7
ASSLVGLPPYEQY
>TRBV27|-|TRBJ2-7
ASRRVGQPYEQY
>TRBV12-3/TRBV12-4|-|TRBJ1-5
ASSSRDIGNQPQH
>TRBV10-3|-|TRBJ2-3
AISDSYSTDTQY
>TRBV20-1|TRBD2|TRBJ2-2
SARDWTGGGSGELF
>TRBV20-1|-|TRBJ2-5
SASRQAAETQY
>TRBV5-1|TRBD1|TRBJ1-2
ASSFQGDYYGYT
>TRBV11-2|TRBD2|TRBJ2-5
ASSGTSGGLSALGQY
>TRBV6-6|-|TRBJ1-1
ASRADGGYTEAF
>TRBV4-1|TRBD2|-
ASSGGTSETYNEQY
>TRBV7-9|TRBD2|TRBJ2-7
ASSLRLAGGGLEQY
>TRBV14|-|TRBJ2-4
ASSIRTVPGGIQY
>TRBV7-3|-|TRBJ1-2
ASSGNEGGYT
>TRBV5-1|TRBD2|TRBJ2-1
ASRGALAEYNEQF
>TRBV20-1|-|-
SARGDNYEQY
>TRBV6-5|-|TRBJ2-7
ASSTPRLAHEQY
>TRBV7-2|-|TRBJ2-7
ASSPERVASYEQY
>TRBV5-1|TRBD2|TRBJ2-1
ASSLRLAGEGSYNEQF
>TRBV3-1|-|TRBJ1-4
ASSQEPRQRVDEKLF
>TRBV2|-|-
ASSMDSYEQY
>TRBV7-3|TRBD2|TRBJ2-3
ASSIQAGGGYTQY
>TRBV20-1|-|TRBJ2-5
STRKDSQETQY
>TRBV20-1|TRBD2|TRBJ2-1
SARPSGRPYNEQF
>TRBV2|TRBD2|TRBJ2-7
ASRELAVPYEQY
>TRBV30|-|TRBJ1-4
AWSVGGLEKLF
>TRBV20-1|TRBD2|TRBJ2-3
SAPLLLAGVGLDTQY
>TRBV14|TRBD2|TRBJ2-3
ASSQGLAGSTDTQY
>TRBV11-3|TRBD2|TRBJ2-3
ASSLLAGHADTQY
>TRBV7-9|TRBD1|TRBJ2-3
ASSRTGSRIRTETQY
>TRBV7-9|TRBD1|TRBJ2-3
ASSPRGTAAPSTDTQY
>TRBV6-6|-|TRBJ2-5
ASSYDRTSGTETQY
>TRBV11-2|-|TRBJ2-7
ASSRGGWYEQY
>TRBV27|TRBD1|TRBJ1-5
ASSLSTGSAQH
>TRBV9|-|TRBJ1-1
ASSVESGGTEAF
>TRBV27|TRBD1|TRBJ1-5
ASSGQGSWPQH
>TRBV6-6|TRBD1|TRBJ1-6
ASSYTTGPNSPLH
>TRBV20-1|TRBD2|TRBJ2-7
SASPRGGVHEQY
>TRBV7-2|TRBD1|TRBJ2-7
ASSLWTGGVRLYEQY
>TRBV3-1|-|TRBJ2-5
ASSWVGETQY
>TRBV2|TRBD1|TRBJ2-5
ASSVGQGTGIQY
>TRBV7-6|TRBD2|TRBJ2-3
ANSFGGRAEADTQY
>TRBV28|-|TRBJ2-7
ASSLFSNTYEQY
>TRBV7-8|TRBD1|TRBJ1-5
ASSDRRGTGSNQPQH
>TRBV2|-|TRBJ2-3
ASSEPYRTDTQY
>TRBV20-1|-|TRBJ1-6
SAKSVAFSYNSPLH
>TRBV12-5|TRBD2|TRBJ2-7
ASGLVRGLAGVSSYEQY
>TRBV3-1|TRBD2|TRBJ2-5
ASSTSLARQETQY
>TRBV10-2|-|TRBJ2-4
ASSSGFLAKNIQY
>TRBV30|-|TRBJ2-7
AWSVPQYPRGEQY
>TRBV6-5|TRBD2|TRBJ2-1
ATQPLAGYNEQF
>TRBV7-9|TRBD1|TRBJ1-2
ASSPTDRDHYGYT
>TRBV12-3/TRBV12-4|-|-
ASSQTGLAAKTQY
>TRBV20-1|-|TRBJ2-5
SARGQGNGETQY
>TRBV7-2|TRBD2|TRBJ2-1
ASSLGPSGGRGEQF